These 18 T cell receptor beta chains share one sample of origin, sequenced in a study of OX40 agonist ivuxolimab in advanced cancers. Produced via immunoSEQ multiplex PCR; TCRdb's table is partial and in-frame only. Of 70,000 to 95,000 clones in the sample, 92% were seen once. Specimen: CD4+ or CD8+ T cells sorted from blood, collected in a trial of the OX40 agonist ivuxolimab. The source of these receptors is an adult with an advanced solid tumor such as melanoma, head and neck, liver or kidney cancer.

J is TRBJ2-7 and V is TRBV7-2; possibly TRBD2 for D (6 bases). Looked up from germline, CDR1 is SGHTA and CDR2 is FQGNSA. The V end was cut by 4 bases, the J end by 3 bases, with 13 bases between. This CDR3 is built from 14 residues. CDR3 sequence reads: CASSSRGVGYEQYF. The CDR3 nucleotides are TGTGCCAGCAGCTCCCGCGGGGTTGGCTACGAGCAGTACTTC.

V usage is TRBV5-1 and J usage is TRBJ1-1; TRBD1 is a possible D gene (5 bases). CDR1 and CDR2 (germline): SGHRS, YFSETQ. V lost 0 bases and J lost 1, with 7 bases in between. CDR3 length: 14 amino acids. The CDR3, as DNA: TGCGCCAGCAGCTTGGGCGGGGCGAACACTGAAGCTTTCTTT. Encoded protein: CASSLGGANTEAFF.

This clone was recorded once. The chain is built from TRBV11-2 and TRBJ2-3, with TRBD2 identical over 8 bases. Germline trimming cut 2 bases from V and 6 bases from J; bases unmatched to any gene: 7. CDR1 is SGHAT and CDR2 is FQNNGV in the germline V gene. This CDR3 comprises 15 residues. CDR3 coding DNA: TGTGCCAGCAGCTTAACGGGGGGGCCATACGATACGCAGTATTTT. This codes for CASSLTGGPYDTQYF.

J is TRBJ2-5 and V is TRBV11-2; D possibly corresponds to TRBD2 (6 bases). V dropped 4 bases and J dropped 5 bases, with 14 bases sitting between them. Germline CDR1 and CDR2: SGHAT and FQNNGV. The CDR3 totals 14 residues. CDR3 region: CASSYRGLRETQYF. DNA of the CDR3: TGTGCCAGCAGCTACCGGGGACTGCGGGAGACCCAGTACTTC.

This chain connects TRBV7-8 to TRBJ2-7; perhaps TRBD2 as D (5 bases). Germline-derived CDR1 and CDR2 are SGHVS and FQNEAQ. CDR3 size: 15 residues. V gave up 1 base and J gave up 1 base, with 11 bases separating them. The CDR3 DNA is TGTGCCAGCAGCTTAGATGTGGGAGTATCCTACGAGCAGTACTTC. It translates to CASSLDVGVSYEQYF.

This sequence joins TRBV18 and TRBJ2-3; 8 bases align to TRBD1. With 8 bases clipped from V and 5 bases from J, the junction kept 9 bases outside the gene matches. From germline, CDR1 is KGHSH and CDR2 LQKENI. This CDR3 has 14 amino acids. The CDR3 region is CASDATGDGDTQYF. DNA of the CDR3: TGTGCCAGCGATGCGACAGGGGATGGAGATACGCAGTATTTT.

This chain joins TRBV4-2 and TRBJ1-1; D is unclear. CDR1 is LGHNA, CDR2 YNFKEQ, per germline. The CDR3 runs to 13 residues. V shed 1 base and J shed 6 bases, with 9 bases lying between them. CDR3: CASSQGFDSEAFF. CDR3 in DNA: TGTGCCAGCAGCCAAGGATTTGATTCTGAAGCTTTCTTT.

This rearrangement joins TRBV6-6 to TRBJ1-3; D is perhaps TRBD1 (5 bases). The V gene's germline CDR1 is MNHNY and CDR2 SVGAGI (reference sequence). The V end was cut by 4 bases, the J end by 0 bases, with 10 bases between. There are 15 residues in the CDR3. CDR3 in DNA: TGTGCCAGCAGTTCGGGACGGTCCTCTGGAAACACCATATATTTT. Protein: CASSSGRSSGNTIYF.

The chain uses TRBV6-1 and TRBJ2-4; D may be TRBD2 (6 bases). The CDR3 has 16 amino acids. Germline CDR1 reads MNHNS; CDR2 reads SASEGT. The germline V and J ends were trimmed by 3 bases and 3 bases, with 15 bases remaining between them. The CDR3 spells CASSDMGGVSKNIQYF. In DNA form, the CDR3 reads TGTGCCAGCAGTGACATGGGGGGTGTGAGCAAAAACATTCAGTACTTC.

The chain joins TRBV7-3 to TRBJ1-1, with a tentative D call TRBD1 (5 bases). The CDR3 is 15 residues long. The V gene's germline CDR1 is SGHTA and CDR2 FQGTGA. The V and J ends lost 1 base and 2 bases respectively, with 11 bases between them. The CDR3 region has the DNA TGTGCCAGCAGCTTAATGGGGACGGTAAACACTGAAGCTTTCTTT. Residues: CASSLMGTVNTEAFF.

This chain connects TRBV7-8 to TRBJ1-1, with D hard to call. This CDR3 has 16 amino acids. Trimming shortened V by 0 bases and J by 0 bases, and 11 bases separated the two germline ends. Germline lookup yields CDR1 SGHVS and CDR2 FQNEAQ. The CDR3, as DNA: TGTGCCAGCAGCTTAGCGTTGGACCTCATGAACACTGAAGCTTTCTTT. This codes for CASSLALDLMNTEAFF.

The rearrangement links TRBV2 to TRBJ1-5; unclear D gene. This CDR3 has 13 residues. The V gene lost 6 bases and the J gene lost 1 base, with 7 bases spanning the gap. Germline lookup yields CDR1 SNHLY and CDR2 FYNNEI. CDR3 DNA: TGTGCCAGCAGCGCGGACAGCAATCAGCCCCAGCATTTT. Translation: CASSADSNQPQHF.

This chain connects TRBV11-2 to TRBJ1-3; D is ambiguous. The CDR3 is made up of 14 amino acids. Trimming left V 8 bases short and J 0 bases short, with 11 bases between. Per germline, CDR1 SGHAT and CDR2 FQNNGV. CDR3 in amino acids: CASSRFDSGNTIYF. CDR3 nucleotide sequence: TGTGCCAGCTCCCGGTTTGACTCTGGAAACACCATATATTTT.

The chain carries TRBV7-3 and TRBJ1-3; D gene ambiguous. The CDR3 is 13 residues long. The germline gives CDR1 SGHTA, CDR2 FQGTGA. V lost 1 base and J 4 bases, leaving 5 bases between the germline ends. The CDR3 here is CASSLMRGNTIYF. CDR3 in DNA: TGTGCCAGCAGCTTAATGAGGGGAAACACCATATATTTT.

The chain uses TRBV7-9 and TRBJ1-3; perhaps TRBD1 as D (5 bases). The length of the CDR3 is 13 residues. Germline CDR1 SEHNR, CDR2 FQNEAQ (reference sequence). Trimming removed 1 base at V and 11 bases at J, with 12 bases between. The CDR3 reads CASSLDQGESIYF. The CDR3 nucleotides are TGTGCCAGCAGCTTAGACCAGGGCGAATCCATATATTTT. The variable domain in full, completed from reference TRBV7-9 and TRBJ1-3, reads DTGVSQNPRHKITKRGQNVTFRCDPISEHNRLYWYRQTLGQGPEFLTYFQNEAQLEKSRLLSDRFSAERPKGSFSTLEIQRTEQGDSAMYLCASSLDQGESIYFGEGSWLTVV.

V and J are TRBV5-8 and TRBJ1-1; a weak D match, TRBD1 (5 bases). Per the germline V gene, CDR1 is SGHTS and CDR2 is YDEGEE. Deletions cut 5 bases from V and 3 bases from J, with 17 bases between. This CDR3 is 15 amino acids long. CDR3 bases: TGTGCCAGCAGACCTCGGCTTACGGGGGACACTGAAGCTTTCTTT. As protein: CASRPRLTGDTEAFF.

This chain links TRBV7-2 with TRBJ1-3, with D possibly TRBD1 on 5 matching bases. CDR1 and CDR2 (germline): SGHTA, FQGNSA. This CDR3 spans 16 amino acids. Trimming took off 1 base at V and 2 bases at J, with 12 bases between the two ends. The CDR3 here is CASSLDLGQPGNTIYF. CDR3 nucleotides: TGTGCCAGCAGCTTAGACCTCGGACAACCTGGAAACACCATATATTTT.

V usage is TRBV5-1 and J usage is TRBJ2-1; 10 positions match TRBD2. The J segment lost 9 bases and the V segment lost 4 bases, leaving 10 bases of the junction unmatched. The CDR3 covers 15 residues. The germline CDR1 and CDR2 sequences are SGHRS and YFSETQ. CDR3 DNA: TGCGCCAGCAGCATCCCTGAGCGGGGGGGCGGTGAGCAGTTCTTC. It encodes CASSIPERGGGEQFF.